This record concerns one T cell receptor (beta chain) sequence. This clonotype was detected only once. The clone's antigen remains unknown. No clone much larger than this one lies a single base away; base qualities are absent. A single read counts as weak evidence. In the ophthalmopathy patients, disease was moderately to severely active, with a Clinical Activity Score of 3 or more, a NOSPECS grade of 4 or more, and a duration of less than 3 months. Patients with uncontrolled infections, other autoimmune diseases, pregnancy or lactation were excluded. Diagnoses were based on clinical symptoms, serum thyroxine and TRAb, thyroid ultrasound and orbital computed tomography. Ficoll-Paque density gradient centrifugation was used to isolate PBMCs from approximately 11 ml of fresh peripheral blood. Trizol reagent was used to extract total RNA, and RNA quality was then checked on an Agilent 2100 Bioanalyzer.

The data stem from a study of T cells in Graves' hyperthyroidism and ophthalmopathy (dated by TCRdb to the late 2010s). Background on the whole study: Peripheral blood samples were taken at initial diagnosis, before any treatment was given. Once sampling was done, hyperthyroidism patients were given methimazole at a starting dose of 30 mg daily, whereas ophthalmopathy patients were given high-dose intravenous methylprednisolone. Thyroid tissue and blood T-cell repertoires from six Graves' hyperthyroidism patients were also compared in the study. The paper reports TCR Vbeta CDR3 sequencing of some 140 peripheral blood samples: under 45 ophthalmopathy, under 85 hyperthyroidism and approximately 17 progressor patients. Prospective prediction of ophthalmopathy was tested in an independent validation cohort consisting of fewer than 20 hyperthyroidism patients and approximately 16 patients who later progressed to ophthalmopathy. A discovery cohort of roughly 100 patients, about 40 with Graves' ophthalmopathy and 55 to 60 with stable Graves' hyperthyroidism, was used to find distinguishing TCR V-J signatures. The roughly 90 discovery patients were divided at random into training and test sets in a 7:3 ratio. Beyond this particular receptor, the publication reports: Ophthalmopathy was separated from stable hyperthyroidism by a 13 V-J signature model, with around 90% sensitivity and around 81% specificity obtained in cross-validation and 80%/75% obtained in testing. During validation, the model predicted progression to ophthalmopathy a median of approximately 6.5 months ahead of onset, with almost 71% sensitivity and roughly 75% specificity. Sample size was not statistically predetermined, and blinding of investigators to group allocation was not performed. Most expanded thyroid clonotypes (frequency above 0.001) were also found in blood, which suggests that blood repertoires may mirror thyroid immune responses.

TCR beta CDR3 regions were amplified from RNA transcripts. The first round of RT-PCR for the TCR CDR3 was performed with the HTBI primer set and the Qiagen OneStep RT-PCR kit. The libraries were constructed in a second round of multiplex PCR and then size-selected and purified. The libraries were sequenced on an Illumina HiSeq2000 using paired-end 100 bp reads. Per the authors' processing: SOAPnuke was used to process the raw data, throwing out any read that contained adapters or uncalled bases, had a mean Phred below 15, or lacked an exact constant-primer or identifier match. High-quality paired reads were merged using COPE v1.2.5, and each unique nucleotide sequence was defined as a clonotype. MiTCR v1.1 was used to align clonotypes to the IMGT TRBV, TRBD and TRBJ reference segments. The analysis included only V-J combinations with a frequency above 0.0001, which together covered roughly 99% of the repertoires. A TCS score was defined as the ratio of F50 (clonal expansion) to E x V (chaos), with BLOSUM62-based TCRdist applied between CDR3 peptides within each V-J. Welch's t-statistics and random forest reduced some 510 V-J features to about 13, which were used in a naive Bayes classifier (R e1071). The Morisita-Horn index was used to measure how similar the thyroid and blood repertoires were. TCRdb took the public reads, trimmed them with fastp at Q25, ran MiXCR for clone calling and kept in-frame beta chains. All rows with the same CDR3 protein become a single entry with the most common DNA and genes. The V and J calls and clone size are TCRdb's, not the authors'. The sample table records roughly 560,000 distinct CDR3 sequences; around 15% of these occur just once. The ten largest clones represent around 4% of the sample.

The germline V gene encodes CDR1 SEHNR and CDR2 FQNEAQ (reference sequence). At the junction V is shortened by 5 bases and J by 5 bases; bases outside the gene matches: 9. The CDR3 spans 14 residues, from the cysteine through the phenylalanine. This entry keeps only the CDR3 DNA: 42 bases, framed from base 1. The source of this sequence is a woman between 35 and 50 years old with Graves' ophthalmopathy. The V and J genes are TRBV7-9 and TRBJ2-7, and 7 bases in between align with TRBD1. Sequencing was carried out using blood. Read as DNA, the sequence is TGTGCCAGCAGCACCTCCGACAGGGTCCACGAGCAGTACTTC. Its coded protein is CASSTSDRVHEQYF.